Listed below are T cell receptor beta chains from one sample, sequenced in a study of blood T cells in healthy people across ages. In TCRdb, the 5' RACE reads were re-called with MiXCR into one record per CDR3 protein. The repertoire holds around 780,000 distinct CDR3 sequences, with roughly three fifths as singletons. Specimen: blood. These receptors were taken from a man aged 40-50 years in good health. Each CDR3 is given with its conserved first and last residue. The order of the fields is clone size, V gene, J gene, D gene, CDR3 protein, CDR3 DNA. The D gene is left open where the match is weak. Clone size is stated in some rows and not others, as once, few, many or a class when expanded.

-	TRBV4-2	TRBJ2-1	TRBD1	CASSPHLQGSVEQFF	TGTGCCAGCAGCCCGCACCTACAGGGGTCGGTTGAGCAGTTCTTC
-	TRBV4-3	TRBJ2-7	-	CASSQERGSYEQYF	TGCGCCAGCAGCCAAGAGCGGGGCTCCTACGAGCAGTACTTC
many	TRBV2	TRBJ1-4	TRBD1	CASSRDRGNEKLFF	TGTGCCAGCAGCCGGGACAGGGGTAATGAAAAACTGTTTTTT
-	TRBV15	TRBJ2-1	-	CATSDLGPRYYNEQFF	TGTGCCACCAGCGACTTGGGGCCACGATACTACAATGAGCAGTTCTTC
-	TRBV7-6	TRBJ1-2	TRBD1	CASSSGQGRYGYTF	TGTGCCAGCAGCTCTGGACAGGGCCGCTATGGCTACACCTTC
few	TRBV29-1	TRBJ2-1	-	CSVEGLVGEQFF	TGCAGCGTTGAGGGCTTAGTCGGTGAGCAGTTCTTC
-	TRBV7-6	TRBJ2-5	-	CASSVDQLVGTQYF	TGTGCCAGCAGCGTAGACCAGTTGGTAGGGACCCAGTACTTC
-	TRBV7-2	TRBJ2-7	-	CASSEGTGAREQYF	TGTGCCAGCAGCGAGGGGACCGGGGCGCGTGAGCAGTACTTC
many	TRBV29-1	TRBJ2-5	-	CSVDEETQYF	TGCAGCGTTGACGAAGAGACCCAGTACTTC
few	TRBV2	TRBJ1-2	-	CASTGVGLGGYTF	TGTGCCAGCACAGGAGTGGGGTTAGGTGGCTACACCTTC
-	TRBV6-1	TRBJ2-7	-	CASRKGPKGGSEQYF	TGTGCCAGCAGAAAAGGGCCAAAAGGTGGGTCCGAGCAGTACTTC
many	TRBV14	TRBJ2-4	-	CASSRTVVPQYF	TGTGCCAGCAGCCGGACGGTGGTTCCTCAGTACTTC
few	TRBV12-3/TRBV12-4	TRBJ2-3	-	CASTRGGATQYF	TGTGCCAGCACCCGAGGTGGGGCTACGCAGTATTTT
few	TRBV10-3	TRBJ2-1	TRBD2	CAIGWLAGGGDEQFF	TGTGCCATCGGCTGGCTAGCGGGGGGAGGCGATGAGCAGTTCTTC
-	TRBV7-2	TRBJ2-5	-	CASSYLSGLLETQYF	TGTGCCAGCAGCTACCTGTCGGGTCTTTTGGAGACCCAGTACTTC
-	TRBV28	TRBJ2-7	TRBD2	CASSPPGLAGGAYEQYF	TGTGCCAGCAGTCCCCCGGGACTAGCGGGAGGTGCCTACGAGCAGTACTTC
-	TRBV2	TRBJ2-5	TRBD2	CASSEAGTRVKTQYF	TGTGCCAGCAGTGAAGCCGGGACTAGGGTGAAGACCCAGTACTTC
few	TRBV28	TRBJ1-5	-	CASSSPQPGQPQHF	TGTGCCAGCAGCTCTCCTCAACCAGGCCAGCCCCAGCATTTT
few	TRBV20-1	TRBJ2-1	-	CSASPLLEEQFF	TGCAGTGCTAGCCCCCTGCTGGAGGAGCAGTTCTTC
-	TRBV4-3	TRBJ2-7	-	CASSQDPGQFYEQYF	TGCGCCAGCAGCCAAGATCCTGGGCAGTTTTACGAGCAGTACTTC
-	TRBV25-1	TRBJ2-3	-	CASSEGVSRADTQYF	TGTGCCAGCAGTGAAGGTGTTTCAAGAGCAGATACGCAGTATTTT
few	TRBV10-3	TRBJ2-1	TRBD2	CAISKGLAGVSSYNEQFF	TGTGCCATCAGTAAGGGACTAGCGGGGGTCAGCTCCTACAATGAGCAGTTCTTC
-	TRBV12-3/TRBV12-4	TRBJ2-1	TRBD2	CASRGSGGSYNEQFF	TGTGCCAGCAGGGGGAGCGGGGGATCCTACAATGAGCAGTTCTTC
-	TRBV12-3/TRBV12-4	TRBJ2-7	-	CASTLGGKSHEQYF	TGTGCCAGCACCCTGGGGGGTAAATCCCACGAGCAGTACTTC
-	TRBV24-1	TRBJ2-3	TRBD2	CATSEMAGGTDTQYF	TGTGCCACCAGTGAAATGGCGGGGGGCACAGATACGCAGTATTTT
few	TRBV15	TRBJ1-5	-	CATSPPYSNQPQHF	TGTGCCACCAGCCCTCCCTATAGCAATCAGCCCCAGCATTTT
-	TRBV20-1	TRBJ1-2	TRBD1	CSASSGTGGDYGYTF	TGCAGTGCTAGTTCTGGGACAGGGGGTGACTATGGCTACACCTTC
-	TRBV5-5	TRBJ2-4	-	CASSLNSLRGGEQYF	TGTGCCAGCAGCTTGAACAGCCTCCGAGGGGGGGAGCAGTACTTC
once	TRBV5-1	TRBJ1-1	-	CASSPTELPGTEAFF	TGCGCCAGCAGCCCCACAGAACTCCCGGGGACTGAAGCTTTCTTT
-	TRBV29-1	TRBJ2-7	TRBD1	CSVWTGVYEQYF	TGCAGCGTATGGACAGGGGTGTACGAGCAGTACTTC
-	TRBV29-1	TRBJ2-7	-	CSVETRSSSYEQYF	TGCAGCGTTGAGACTCGATCGTCCTCCTACGAGCAGTACTTC
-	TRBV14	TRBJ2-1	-	CASSQVLMGGEQFF	TGTGCCAGCAGCCAAGTCTTAATGGGTGGTGAGCAGTTCTTC
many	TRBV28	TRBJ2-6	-	CASSFNRASSGANVLTF	TGTGCCAGCAGTTTCAACAGGGCCAGCTCTGGGGCCAACGTCCTGACTTTC
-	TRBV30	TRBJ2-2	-	CTWEGTVTGELFF	TGTACCTGGGAGGGGACAGTCACCGGGGAGCTGTTTTTT
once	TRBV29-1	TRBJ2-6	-	CSVSGANVLTF	TGCAGCGTTTCTGGGGCCAACGTCCTGACTTTC
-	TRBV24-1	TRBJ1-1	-	CATAGVNTEAFF	TGTGCCACCGCGGGCGTGAACACTGAAGCTTTCTTT
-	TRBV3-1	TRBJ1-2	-	CASSQRDGFRGYTF	TGTGCCAGCAGCCAACGGGACGGGTTTCGAGGCTACACCTTC
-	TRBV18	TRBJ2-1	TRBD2	CASFGTREGSYNEQFF	TGTGCCAGCTTTGGAACGCGGGAGGGTTCCTACAATGAGCAGTTCTTC
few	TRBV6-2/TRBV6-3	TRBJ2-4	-	CASSYAGKLAKNIQYF	TGTGCCAGCAGTTATGCGGGGAAACTAGCCAAAAACATTCAGTACTTC
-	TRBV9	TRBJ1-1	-	CASSGGRTQNTEAFF	TGTGCCAGCAGCGGTGGCCGGACACAAAACACTGAAGCTTTCTTT
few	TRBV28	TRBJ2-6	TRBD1	CASSQPGTGFFFLTF	TGTGCCAGCAGTCAACCCGGGACAGGGTTCTTCTTCCTGACTTTC
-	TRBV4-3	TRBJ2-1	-	CASSAAGAYNEQFF	TGCGCCAGCAGCGCGGCGGGCGCCTACAATGAGCAGTTCTTC
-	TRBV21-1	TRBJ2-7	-	CASSTTQGAEQYF	TGTGCCAGCAGCACAACACAGGGTGCCGAGCAGTACTTC
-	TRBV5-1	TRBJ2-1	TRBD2	CASRPAGLAGGLSYNEQFF	TGCGCCAGCAGGCCGGCTGGGCTAGCGGGGGGCCTCTCCTACAATGAGCAGTTCTTC
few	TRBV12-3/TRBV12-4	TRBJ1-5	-	CAINDGPNQPQHF	TGTGCCATCAATGACGGGCCGAATCAGCCCCAGCATTTT
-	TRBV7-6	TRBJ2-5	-	CASSLAGTKQETQYF	TGTGCCAGCAGCTTAGCTGGGACAAAGCAAGAGACCCAGTACTTC
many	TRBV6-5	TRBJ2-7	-	CASSPSGIPYEQYF	TGTGCCAGCAGTCCATCGGGGATTCCCTACGAGCAGTACTTC
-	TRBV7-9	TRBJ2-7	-	CASSPRFYEQYF	TGTGCCAGCAGCCCCAGATTCTACGAGCAGTACTTC
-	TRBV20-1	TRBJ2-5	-	CSAREMGRGTQYF	TGCAGTGCTAGAGAGATGGGCCGCGGGACCCAGTACTTC
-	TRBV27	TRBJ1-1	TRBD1	CASSNLGGLNTEAFF	TGTGCCAGCAGCAATCTAGGGGGCTTGAACACTGAAGCTTTCTTT